One and the same sample provided the 9 T cell receptor beta chains below, sequenced in a study of blood T cell repertoires in COVID-19. Method: immunoSEQ multiplex PCR; TCRdb's copy keeps in-frame clones and lacks some. This table has approximately 400,000 clones, 75% to 90% appearing once. Sequenced material: PBMCs or T cells enriched from blood (not recorded which). The origin of the receptors is a woman between 50 and 59 years old who had recovered from COVID-19.

DNA for the CDR3: TGTGCCAGTAGTATAAGTCGTCCCCTGGGAGTATCCTACAATGAGCAGTTCTTC. It codes for CASSISRPLGVSYNEQFF. This chain uses TRBV19 with TRBJ2-1, with D perhaps TRBD2 (5 bases). V lost 2 bases and J lost 1, with 18 bases in between. The CDR3 length is 18 residues. Germline lookup yields CDR1 LNHDA and CDR2 SQIVND (reference sequence).

This clone was counted between two and nine times. The chain links TRBV6-6 to TRBJ2-1, with 9 bases that match TRBD2. The CDR3 runs to 17 residues. The V segment lost 6 bases and the J segment 5 bases; nucleotides outside the gene matches: 14. Germline CDR1 is MNHNY and CDR2 is SVGAGI (reference sequence). DNA of the CDR3: TGTGCCAGCAGCCGAGGGGGGGGTAGCGGGAGCGACAATGAGCAGTTCTTC. The encoded protein is CASSRGGGSGSDNEQFF.

Written as DNA, the CDR3 is TGTGCCAGCAGAGAGGGCCACGCGGGGGAGAAGTTCAATGAGCAGTTCTTC. Translating it yields CASREGHAGEKFNEQFF. The V gene is TRBV28, the J gene TRBJ2-1; 7 bases line up with TRBD2. With V trimmed by 6 bases and J by 6 bases, 17 bases remained unmatched. The germline V gene encodes CDR1 MDHEN and CDR2 SYDVKM. The CDR3 sequence is 17 residues long.

The chain recombines TRBV19 with TRBJ1-1; no definite D call. This CDR3 is 13 amino acids long. The germline V and J ends were trimmed by 7 bases and 1 base, with 10 bases remaining between them. CDR1 is LNHDA and CDR2 is SQIVND in the germline V gene (reference sequence). The CDR3 is CASTGQKNTEAFF. Here the CDR3 DNA reads TGTGCCAGTACAGGTCAGAAGAACACTGAAGCTTTCTTT.

The V call is TRBV19, the J call TRBJ1-2; 9 bases map to TRBD1. With V trimmed by 1 base and J by 8 bases, 8 bases remained unmatched. The CDR3 runs to 15 residues. Germline V gene lookup returns CDR1 LNHDA and CDR2 SQIVND (reference sequence). CDR3 coding DNA: TGTGCCAGTAGTATAGGGGACAGGGTTTATCGAGGCTACACCTTC. Translation gives CASSIGDRVYRGYTF.

The chain is built from TRBV29-1 and TRBJ2-7, with TRBD1 identical over 7 bases. The V gene's germline CDR1 is SQVTM and CDR2 ANQGSEA. CDR3 size: 14 residues. The ends lost 0 bases at V and 4 bases at J; junction bases unmatched: 6. This CDR3 reads CSVEEGQGVYEQYF. In nucleotides, the CDR3 is TGCAGCGTTGAAGAAGGGCAGGGGGTGTACGAGCAGTACTTC.

V and J are TRBV9 and TRBJ1-2, with 8 bases that match TRBD1. Germline trimming cut 3 bases from V and 5 bases from J; bases unmatched to any gene: 9. There are 15 residues in the CDR3. Germline V gene sequence: CDR1 SGDLS, CDR2 YYNGEE. The CDR3 reads CASSAQGALGYGYTF. As DNA, the CDR3 is TGTGCCAGCAGCGCCCAGGGGGCCCTTGGGTATGGCTACACCTTC.

The chain employs TRBV7-2 and TRBJ1-4; 10 nucleotides line up with TRBD1. The CDR3 runs to 16 residues. After removal of 4 bases from V and 0 bases from J, the junction contained 2 bases not matched to a gene. The germline V gene has CDR1 SGHTA and CDR2 FQGNSA. CDR3 nucleotide sequence: TGTGCCAGCAGCTCCGGGACAGGGGCAACTAATGAAAAACTGTTTTTT. It codes for CASSSGTGATNEKLFF. The full variable domain, rest sourced from reference TRBV7-2 and TRBJ1-4, is GAGVSQSPSNKVTEKGKDVELRCDPISGHTALYWYRQSLGQGLEFLIYFQGNSAPDKSGLPSDRFSAERTGGSVSTLTIQRTQQEDSAVYLCASSSGTGATNEKLFFGSGTQLSVL.

V is TRBV19 and J is TRBJ1-2, with 10 bases identical to TRBD1. The trim removed 1 base at V and 3 bases at J, leaving 2 bases unmatched. CDR1 LNHDA and CDR2 SQIVND come from the germline V gene (reference sequence). The CDR3 contains 15 residues. The CDR3 sequence is CASSIGTGGDYGYTF. The CDR3 DNA is TGTGCCAGTAGTATAGGGACAGGGGGTGACTATGGCTACACCTTC.